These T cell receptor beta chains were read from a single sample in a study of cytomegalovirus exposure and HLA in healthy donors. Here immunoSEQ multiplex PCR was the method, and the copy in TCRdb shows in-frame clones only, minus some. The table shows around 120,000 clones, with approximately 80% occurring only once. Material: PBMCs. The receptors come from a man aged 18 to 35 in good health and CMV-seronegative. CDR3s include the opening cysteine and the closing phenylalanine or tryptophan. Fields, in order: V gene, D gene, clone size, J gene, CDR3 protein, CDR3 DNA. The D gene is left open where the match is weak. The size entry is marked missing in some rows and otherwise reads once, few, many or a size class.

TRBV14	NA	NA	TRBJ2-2	CASSQVSLASGELFF	TGTGCCAGCAGCCAAGTTTCACTCGCGTCCGGGGAGCTGTTTTTT
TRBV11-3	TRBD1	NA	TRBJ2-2	CASSSSGAGQGLHGELFF	TGTGCCAGCAGCTCCTCTGGGGCGGGACAGGGCTTGCACGGGGAGCTGTTTTTT
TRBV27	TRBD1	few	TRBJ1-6	CASSFGTVGNSPLHF	TGTGCCAGCAGTTTCGGGACAGTTGGGAATTCACCCCTCCACTTT
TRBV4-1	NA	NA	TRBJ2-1	CASSQLKLKTDYNEQFF	TGCGCCAGCAGCCAACTAAAATTGAAGACAGACTACAATGAGCAGTTCTTC
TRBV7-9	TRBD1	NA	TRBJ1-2	CASSSQGARGYTF	TGTGCCAGCAGCTCCCAGGGGGCGCGTGGCTACACCTTC
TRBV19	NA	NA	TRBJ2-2	CATPRTGTGELFF	TGTGCCACCCCGCGGACTGGAACCGGGGAGCTGTTTTTT
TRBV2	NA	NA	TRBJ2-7	CASRGTLLRYEQYF	TGTGCCAGCAGGGGGACATTGCTTAGGTACGAGCAGTACTTC
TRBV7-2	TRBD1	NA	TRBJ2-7	CASSLANGQGGEQYF	TGTGCCAGCAGCTTAGCTAATGGACAGGGTGGCGAGCAGTACTTC
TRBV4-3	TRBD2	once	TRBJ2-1	CASSHMRGGSYNEQFF	TGCGCCAGCAGTCACATGCGGGGGGGTTCCTACAATGAGCAGTTCTTC
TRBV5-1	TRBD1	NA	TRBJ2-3	CASSGDRGSDTQYF	TGCGCCAGCAGCGGGGACAGGGGGTCAGATACGCAGTATTTT
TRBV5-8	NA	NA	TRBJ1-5	CASRDRQAPQPQHF	TGTGCCAGCAGGGATCGACAGGCTCCTCAGCCCCAGCATTTT
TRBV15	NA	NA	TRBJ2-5	CATRGQGYETQYF	TGTGCCACCAGGGGTCAGGGGTACGAGACCCAGTACTTC
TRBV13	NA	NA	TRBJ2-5	CASSFVRKETQYF	TGTGCCAGCAGCTTTGTGCGGAAAGAGACCCAGTACTTC
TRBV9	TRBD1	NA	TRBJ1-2	CASSASGTVVGYGYTF	TGTGCCAGCAGCGCTTCCGGGACAGTTGTTGGGTATGGCTACACCTTC